A selection of T cell receptor beta chains follows, all from one sample in a study of cytomegalovirus exposure and HLA in healthy donors. Assay used: immunoSEQ multiplex PCR; TCRdb lists only in-frame clones, some missing. In the table there are approximately 93,000 clones, approximately 64% of which are singletons. The source material was PBMCs. The receptors originated from a boy under 18 in good health and CMV-seropositive. CDR3s include the opening cysteine and the closing phenylalanine or tryptophan. Each record gives: clone size, J gene, V gene, D gene, CDR3 DNA, CDR3 protein. D genes are given only for firm matches. Size is omitted from some rows. Given values are once, few, many or a class for expanded clones.

clone_size: .
j_call: TRBJ2-3
v_call: TRBV7-8
d_call: TRBD1
cdr3_nt: TGTGCCAGCAGCGACGGGACAGATGTCACAGATACGCAGTATTTT
cdr3_aa: CASSDGTDVTDTQYF

clone_size: few
j_call: TRBJ2-7
v_call: TRBV19
d_call: TRBD1
cdr3_nt: TGTGCCAGTAGTCAAGGGACAGGGGGCCCCTACGAGCAGTACTTC
cdr3_aa: CASSQGTGGPYEQYF

clone_size: once
j_call: TRBJ1-1
v_call: TRBV6-5
d_call: .
cdr3_nt: TGTGCCAGCAGTTCCAGGGTTACTGAAGCTTTCTTT
cdr3_aa: CASSSRVTEAFF

clone_size: .
j_call: TRBJ2-3
v_call: TRBV5-1
d_call: .
cdr3_nt: TGCGCCAGCAGCTTGGCGGAGGGAACAGATACGCAGTATTTT
cdr3_aa: CASSLAEGTDTQYF

clone_size: .
j_call: TRBJ1-1
v_call: TRBV6-5
d_call: .
cdr3_nt: TGTGCCAGCTGTGCTAGGGGGAACACTGAAGCTTTCTTT
cdr3_aa: CASCARGNTEAFF

clone_size: .
j_call: TRBJ2-3
v_call: TRBV5-6
d_call: .
cdr3_nt: TGTGCCAGCAGCTATCCGGGACACTCAGATACGCAGTATTTT
cdr3_aa: CASSYPGHSDTQYF

clone_size: few
j_call: TRBJ2-1
v_call: TRBV9
d_call: .
cdr3_nt: TGTGCCAGGGCAAGGAAACAGGTTCACAGCTCCTACAATGAGCAGTTCTTC
cdr3_aa: CARARKQVHSSYNEQFF

clone_size: few
j_call: TRBJ2-2
v_call: TRBV7-9
d_call: .
cdr3_nt: TGTGCCAGCAGCTTAGACGGGAACACCGGGGAGCTGTTTTTT
cdr3_aa: CASSLDGNTGELFF

clone_size: few
j_call: TRBJ2-3
v_call: TRBV19
d_call: TRBD2
cdr3_nt: TGTGCCAGTAGTGATACTAGCGGGAGGTGGGCAGATACGCAGTATTTT
cdr3_aa: CASSDTSGRWADTQYF

clone_size: few
j_call: TRBJ1-5
v_call: TRBV6-1
d_call: .
cdr3_nt: TGTGCCAGCAGTGAAGAGCGTGGTCAGCCCCAGCATTTT
cdr3_aa: CASSEERGQPQHF

clone_size: .
j_call: TRBJ1-1
v_call: TRBV7-9
d_call: .
cdr3_nt: TGTTCCAGCAGCCCTAGTGGGAGAGGGGGGGGTACTGAAGCTTTCTTT
cdr3_aa: CSSSPSGRGGGTEAFF

clone_size: few
j_call: TRBJ2-1
v_call: TRBV6-1
d_call: TRBD2
cdr3_nt: TGCCAGACTAGCGCGGTTAATGAGCAGTTCTTC
cdr3_aa: CQTSAVNEQFF

clone_size: few
j_call: TRBJ2-7
v_call: TRBV12-5
d_call: .
cdr3_nt: TGTGCTAGTGGTTTGGTACCGCTAGGGGGATCCTACGAGCAGTACTTC
cdr3_aa: CASGLVPLGGSYEQYF

clone_size: .
j_call: TRBJ1-2
v_call: TRBV7-9
d_call: TRBD1
cdr3_nt: TGTGCCAGCAGCCTTTGGGACAGGGTTCCCTATGGCTACACCTTC
cdr3_aa: CASSLWDRVPYGYTF

clone_size: few
j_call: TRBJ2-3
v_call: TRBV30
d_call: .
cdr3_nt: TGTGCCTGGGGCCCCGGGGGTGGCACAGATACGCAGTATTTT
cdr3_aa: CAWGPGGGTDTQYF

clone_size: .
j_call: TRBJ2-7
v_call: TRBV30
d_call: .
cdr3_nt: TGTGCCTCCAAGAGGAAGAGCTCCTACGAGCAGTACTTC
cdr3_aa: CASKRKSSYEQYF

clone_size: few
j_call: TRBJ2-3
v_call: TRBV9
d_call: TRBD2
cdr3_nt: TGTGCCAGCAGCGTAGGATCTAGCGGGAGCACAGATACGCAGTATTTT
cdr3_aa: CASSVGSSGSTDTQYF

clone_size: .
j_call: TRBJ1-2
v_call: TRBV5-8
d_call: .
cdr3_nt: TGTGCCAGCAGTCCGACAGGCCTCCCTTCTCGGGGCTACACCTTC
cdr3_aa: CASSPTGLPSRGYTF

clone_size: .
j_call: TRBJ2-7
v_call: TRBV5-6
d_call: .
cdr3_nt: TGTGCCAGCAGCTTGGACGTGGGGGGCTACGAGCAGTACTTC
cdr3_aa: CASSLDVGGYEQYF

clone_size: medium-sized
j_call: TRBJ2-1
v_call: TRBV7-6
d_call: .
cdr3_nt: TGTGCCAGCAGCTTAGTCGCCAGCGGCTACAATGAGCAGTTCTTC
cdr3_aa: CASSLVASGYNEQFF

clone_size: .
j_call: TRBJ2-7
v_call: TRBV4-1
d_call: TRBD2
cdr3_nt: TGCGCCAGCAGCCTTTTTGGGACTAGCGGGGGGGCGTACGAGCAGTACTTC
cdr3_aa: CASSLFGTSGGAYEQYF

clone_size: .
j_call: TRBJ2-7
v_call: TRBV4-3
d_call: .
cdr3_nt: TGCGCCAGCAGCCAAGATTGGAGACAGAAAGCCTACGAGCAGTACTTC
cdr3_aa: CASSQDWRQKAYEQYF

clone_size: few
j_call: TRBJ1-1
v_call: TRBV5-6
d_call: .
cdr3_nt: TGTGCCAGCAGCCCCCCGGTTCCCCACACTGAAGCTTTCTTT
cdr3_aa: CASSPPVPHTEAFF

clone_size: .
j_call: TRBJ1-1
v_call: TRBV7-9
d_call: TRBD1
cdr3_nt: TGTGCCAGCAGCTTAGGGACAGGGGTCTTGAACACTGAAGCTTTCTTT
cdr3_aa: CASSLGTGVLNTEAFF

clone_size: .
j_call: TRBJ2-4
v_call: TRBV29-1
d_call: .
cdr3_nt: TGCAGCGTATGGACCCAGGGGTGCATTCAGTACTTC
cdr3_aa: CSVWTQGCIQYF

clone_size: .
j_call: TRBJ1-1
v_call: TRBV12-5
d_call: TRBD1
cdr3_nt: TGTGCTAGTGGTTTGTTCACAGGGGTGGGTACTGAAGCTTTCTTT
cdr3_aa: CASGLFTGVGTEAFF

clone_size: .
j_call: TRBJ1-6
v_call: TRBV7-2
d_call: .
cdr3_nt: TGTGCCAGCAGCTTAGTTCCGCAGGGAGGAACGTCTAATTCACCCCTCCACTTT
cdr3_aa: CASSLVPQGGTSNSPLHF

clone_size: .
j_call: TRBJ2-7
v_call: TRBV6-1
d_call: .
cdr3_nt: TGTGCCAGCAGCCTGATCCAGTACGAGCAGTACTTC
cdr3_aa: CASSLIQYEQYF

clone_size: .
j_call: TRBJ1-1
v_call: TRBV6-5
d_call: TRBD1
cdr3_nt: TGTGCCAGCAGAGCCGGGACAGAGAACACTGAAGCTTTCTTT
cdr3_aa: CASRAGTENTEAFF

clone_size: .
j_call: TRBJ1-1
v_call: TRBV25-1
d_call: .
cdr3_nt: TGTGCCAGCAAGGGACAACCGAACACTGAAGCTTTCTTT
cdr3_aa: CASKGQPNTEAFF

clone_size: .
j_call: TRBJ1-2
v_call: TRBV6-6
d_call: .
cdr3_nt: TGTGCCAGCAGTTACTCGACCACAGCTAACTATGGCTACACCTTC
cdr3_aa: CASSYSTTANYGYTF

clone_size: .
j_call: TRBJ1-2
v_call: TRBV5-1
d_call: .
cdr3_nt: TGCGCCAGCAGTGGCGAGGACTATGGCTACACCTTC
cdr3_aa: CASSGEDYGYTF

clone_size: .
j_call: TRBJ1-2
v_call: TRBV4-3
d_call: .
cdr3_nt: TGCGCCAGCAGCCAAGATCGCGGGGGGCAGGGCTACACCTTC
cdr3_aa: CASSQDRGGQGYTF

clone_size: .
j_call: TRBJ1-2
v_call: TRBV29-1
d_call: TRBD1
cdr3_nt: TGCAGCGTTGGACGGGACAGGGGTAACCTAGTTCATGGCTACACCTTC
cdr3_aa: CSVGRDRGNLVHGYTF

clone_size: .
j_call: TRBJ1-6
v_call: TRBV5-6
d_call: TRBD1
cdr3_nt: TGTGCCAGCAGCTCCGGGACAGGTCAAAATTCACCCCTCCACTTT
cdr3_aa: CASSSGTGQNSPLHF

clone_size: .
j_call: TRBJ1-6
v_call: TRBV30
d_call: TRBD1
cdr3_nt: TGTGCCTGGAGTCGATTTAGACAGGGCGATTCACCCCTCCACTTT
cdr3_aa: CAWSRFRQGDSPLHF

clone_size: .
j_call: TRBJ1-5
v_call: TRBV23-1
d_call: .
cdr3_nt: TGCGCCAGCTTAACCGGGGGAAGCGGGAATCAGCCCCAGCATTTT
cdr3_aa: CASLTGGSGNQPQHF

clone_size: .
j_call: TRBJ1-4
v_call: TRBV6-5
d_call: TRBD1
cdr3_nt: TGTGCCAGCAGTTACTCGACAGGGACAACTAATGAAAAACTGTTTTTT
cdr3_aa: CASSYSTGTTNEKLFF

clone_size: .
j_call: TRBJ2-6
v_call: TRBV4-1
d_call: .
cdr3_nt: TGCGCCAGCAGCCAAGATTCCGGCAGGCCGACCTTGGGTGGGGCCAACGTCCTGACTTTC
cdr3_aa: CASSQDSGRPTLGGANVLTF